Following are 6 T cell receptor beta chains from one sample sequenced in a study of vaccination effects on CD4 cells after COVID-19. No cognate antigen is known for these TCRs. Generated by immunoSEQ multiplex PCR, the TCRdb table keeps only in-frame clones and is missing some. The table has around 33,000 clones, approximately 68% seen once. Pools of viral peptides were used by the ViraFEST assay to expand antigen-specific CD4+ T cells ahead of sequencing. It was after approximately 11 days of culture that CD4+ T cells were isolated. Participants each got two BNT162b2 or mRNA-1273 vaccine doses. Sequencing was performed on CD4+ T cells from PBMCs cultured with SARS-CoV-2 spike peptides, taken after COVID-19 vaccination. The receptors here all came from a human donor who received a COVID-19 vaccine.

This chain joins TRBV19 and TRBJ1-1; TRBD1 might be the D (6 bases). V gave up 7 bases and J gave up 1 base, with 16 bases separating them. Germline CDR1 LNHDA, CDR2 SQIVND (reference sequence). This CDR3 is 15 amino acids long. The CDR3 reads CASKRRTDGNTEAFF. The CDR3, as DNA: TGTGCCAGTAAGCGGCGGACAGACGGGAACACTGAAGCTTTCTTT.

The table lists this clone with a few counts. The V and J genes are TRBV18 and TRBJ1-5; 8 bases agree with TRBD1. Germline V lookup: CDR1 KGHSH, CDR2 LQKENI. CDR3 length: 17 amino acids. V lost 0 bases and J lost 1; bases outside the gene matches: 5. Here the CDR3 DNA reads TGTGCCAGCTCACCACCGACAGGGGCGAAAAGCAATCAGCCCCAGCATTTT. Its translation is CASSPPTGAKSNQPQHF.

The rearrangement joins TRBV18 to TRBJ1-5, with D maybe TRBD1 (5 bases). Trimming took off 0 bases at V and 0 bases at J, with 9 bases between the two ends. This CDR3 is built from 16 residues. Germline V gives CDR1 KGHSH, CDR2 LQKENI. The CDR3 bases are TGTGCCAGCTCACCACCGGGGGGGTATAGCAATCAGCCCCAGCATTTT. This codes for CASSPPGGYSNQPQHF.

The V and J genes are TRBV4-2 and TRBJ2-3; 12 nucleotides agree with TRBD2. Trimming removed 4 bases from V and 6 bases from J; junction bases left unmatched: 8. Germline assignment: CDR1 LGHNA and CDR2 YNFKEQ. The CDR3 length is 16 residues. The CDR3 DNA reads TGTGCCAGCAGCCCCCGGCTAGCGGGGGGGGACGATACGCAGTATTTT. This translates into CASSPRLAGGDDTQYF.

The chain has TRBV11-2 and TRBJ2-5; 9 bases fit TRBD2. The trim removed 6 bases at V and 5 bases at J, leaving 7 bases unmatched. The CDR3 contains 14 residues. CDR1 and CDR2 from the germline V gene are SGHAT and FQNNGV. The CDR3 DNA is TGTGCCAGCAGACCCGGGACTAGCATCGAGACCCAGTACTTC. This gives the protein CASRPGTSIETQYF.

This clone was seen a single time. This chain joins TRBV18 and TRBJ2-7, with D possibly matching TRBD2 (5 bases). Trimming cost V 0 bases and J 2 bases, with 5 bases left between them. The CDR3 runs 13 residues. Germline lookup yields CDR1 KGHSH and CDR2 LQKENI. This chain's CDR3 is CASSPPGAYEQYF. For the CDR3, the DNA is TGTGCCAGCTCACCACCGGGAGCCTACGAGCAGTACTTC.